One sample yielded the 9 T cell receptor beta chains listed below, sequenced in a study of blood T cell repertoires in COVID-19. Assay used: immunoSEQ multiplex PCR; TCRdb lists only in-frame clones, some missing. Among about 110,000 clones, around 80% were seen once, and the ten largest hold about 4.7%. Sequenced: peripheral blood. The receptors were gathered from a human donor in a cohort sampled during active or convalescent COVID-19.

The chain joins TRBV7-2 to TRBJ2-3; D unresolved. Trimming left V 3 bases short and J 5 bases short, with 6 bases between. The germline CDR1 and CDR2 sequences are SGHTA and FQGNSA. This CDR3 comprises 12 residues. CDR3 nucleotides: TGTGCCAGCAGCTTCGCGAAAGATACGCAGTATTTT. Translation: CASSFAKDTQYF.

The CDR3 DNA reads TGTGCCAGTAGTATAGGGACAGGAGCGGGGGGCACAGATACGCAGTATTTT. It codes for CASSIGTGAGGTDTQYF. The chain carries TRBV19 and TRBJ2-3; D perhaps matches TRBD2 (8 bases). Trimming stripped 1 base from V and 1 base from J, with 15 bases between. The CDR3 covers 17 residues. Germline CDR1 reads LNHDA; CDR2 reads SQIVND (reference sequence).

This chain links TRBV7-2 with TRBJ2-1, with D maybe TRBD2 (5 bases). Trimming shortened V by 4 bases and J by 4 bases, and 14 bases separated the two germline ends. Germline CDR1 reads SGHTA; CDR2 reads FQGNSA. The CDR3 consists of 15 residues. CDR3 region: CASSSTKWIYNEQFF. The CDR3 bases are TGTGCCAGCAGCTCGACTAAATGGATATACAATGAGCAGTTCTTC.

The chain employs TRBV19 and TRBJ1-5; D ambiguous. The V end was cut by 3 bases, the J end by 5 bases, with 35 bases between. The CDR3 spans 22 residues. CDR1 is LNHDA and CDR2 is SQIVND in the germline V gene (reference sequence). The CDR3 region has the DNA TGTGCCAGTAGTATCCCCCCTCATCTGATTGGTTATTCGGGATTCCCGGATCAGCCCCAGCATTTT. Its translation: CASSIPPHLIGYSGFPDQPQHF.

The chain combines TRBV10-3 with TRBJ1-2; D uncertain. The CDR3 has 13 amino acids. Germline-derived CDR1 and CDR2 are ENHRY and SYGVKD. Trimming left V 0 bases short and J 8 bases short, with 10 bases between. CDR3 amino acids: CAISESGLGGYTF. The CDR3 DNA follows: TGTGCCATCAGTGAGTCAGGACTGGGAGGCTACACCTTC.

The chain couples TRBV13 to TRBJ1-2; D may be TRBD1 (6 bases). The CDR3 totals 15 residues. Germline values: CDR1 PRHDT, CDR2 FYEKMQ (reference sequence). V was clipped by 0 bases and J by 3 bases, with 11 bases between them. The CDR3 nucleotides are TGTGCCAGCAGCTTAGGCGACAGGAGAGACTATGGCTACACCTTC. Translation gives CASSLGDRRDYGYTF.

The chain uses TRBV27 and TRBJ2-7, with 14 bases matching TRBD2. Germline assignment: CDR1 MNHEY and CDR2 SMNVEV (reference sequence). J lost 6 bases, V lost 8 bases, and 6 bases had no gene match. The CDR3 totals 14 residues. This CDR3 is CASRRTSGRLEQYF. CDR3 nucleotide sequence: TGTGCCAGCCGACGGACTAGCGGGAGGCTCGAGCAGTACTTC.

The chain couples TRBV10-3 to TRBJ2-1; the D gene is possibly TRBD1 (6 bases). Trimming pared 5 bases from V and 2 bases from J, leaving 13 bases between. The CDR3 totals 15 residues. Per the germline V gene, CDR1 is ENHRY and CDR2 is SYGVKD. Written as DNA, the CDR3 is TGTGCCATCAGTCCAGGACAGAACCCCTACAATGAGCAGTTCTTC. Protein product: CAISPGQNPYNEQFF.

V usage is TRBV4-1 and J usage is TRBJ1-6, with TRBD1 matching 8 bases. Germline CDR1 is MGHRA and CDR2 is YSYEKL. CDR3 length: 17 residues. V lost 4 bases to trimming and J lost 6 bases; unmatched junction nucleotides: 11. As DNA, the CDR3 is TGCGCCAGCAGCCGCACCCTCCCGGGACAGGTTAATTCACCCCTCCACTTT. Translated: CASSRTLPGQVNSPLHF.